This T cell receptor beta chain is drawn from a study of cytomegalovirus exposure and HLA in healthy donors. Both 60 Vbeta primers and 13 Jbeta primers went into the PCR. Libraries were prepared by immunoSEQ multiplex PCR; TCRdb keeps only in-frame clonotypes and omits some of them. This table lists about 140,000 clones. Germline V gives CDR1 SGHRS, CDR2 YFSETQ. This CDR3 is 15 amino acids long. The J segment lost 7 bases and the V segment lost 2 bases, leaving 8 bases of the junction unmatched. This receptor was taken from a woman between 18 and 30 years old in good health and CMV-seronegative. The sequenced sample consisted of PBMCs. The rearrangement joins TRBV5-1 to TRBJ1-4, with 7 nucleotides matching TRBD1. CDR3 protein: CASSFEGAGVEKLFF. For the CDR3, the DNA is TGCGCCAGCAGCTTCGAGGGGGCTGGGGTTGAAAAACTGTTTTTT.